The sequence of this T cell receptor beta chain was determined in a study of cytomegalovirus exposure and HLA in healthy donors. The study's findings and limits: For most TCR sequences rarity was the rule, although some public TCRs occurred in many donors. It was reported that TCR beta sequences correctly inferred the HLA-A and HLA-B alleles for most subjects. CMV antigen specificity was confirmed in vitro for three CMV-associated chains.

V lost 5 bases and J lost 4, with 11 bases in between. Germline values: CDR1 LNHDA, CDR2 SQIVND (reference sequence). The CDR3 sequence is 13 residues long. Each of the donors was a healthy bone marrow donor. The study ran its PCR with 60 Vbeta and 13 Jbeta primers. Data came from immunoSEQ multiplex PCR; TCRdb stores just in-frame clones and leaves some out. Among roughly 150,000 clones listed, around 83% were seen once. A remark on this clone: Antigen unknown.

This sequence originates from a girl aged 2 to 10 in good health and CMV-seropositive. The source material was PBMCs. The chain is built from TRBV19 and TRBJ1-1; no clear D gene. The CDR3 is CASSATVSTEAFF. The CDR3 bases are TGTGCCAGTAGTGCAACAGTTTCCACTGAAGCTTTCTTT. The variable domain in full, completed from reference TRBV19 and TRBJ1-1, reads DGGITQSPKYLFRKEGQNVTLSCEQNLNHDAMYWYRQDPGQGLRLIYYSQIVNDFQKGDIAEGYSVSREKKESFPLTVTSAQKNPTAFYLCASSATVSTEAFFGQGTRLTVV.